The 5 T cell receptor beta chains reported below all come from one sample, sequenced in a study of CD8 T cells in ankylosing spondylitis. Regarding the study as a whole: Blood from ankylosing spondylitis patients appeared to carry a characteristic eight-variant TCR beta motif.

TCRdb reprocessed the 5' RACE reads with MiXCR, giving one entry per CDR3 protein. The sample yields roughly 400,000 distinct CDR3 sequences, about a fifth seen once. These receptors lack a known antigen. The material sequenced was blood, either unsorted or a sorted T cell fraction (not recorded which). These receptor sequences come from a male donor with ankylosing spondylitis.

The genes are TRBV27 and TRBJ2-1; the D is unclear. The length of the CDR3 is 16 residues. V was cut by 5 bases and J by 5 bases, with 19 bases left in between. Germline V lookup: CDR1 MNHEY, CDR2 SMNVEV (reference sequence). CDR3 sequence: CASSPPFVITNNEQFF. CDR3 bases: TGTGCCAGCAGTCCCCCCTTTGTGATAACAAACAATGAGCAGTTCTTC.

This clonotype turned up a few times. The chain recombines TRBV28 with TRBJ2-1; D unresolved. The CDR3 spans 14 residues. Germline assignment: CDR1 MDHEN and CDR2 SYDVKM. Trimming stripped 7 bases from V and 7 bases from J, with 17 bases between. This chain's CDR3 is CASTTWARENEQFF. In DNA, the CDR3 is TGTGCCAGCACAACCTGGGCCCGTGAAAATGAGCAGTTCTTC. Together with reference TRBV28 and TRBJ2-1, the CDR3 gives the full variable domain: DVKVTQSSRYLVKRTGEKVFLECVQDMDHENMFWYRQDPGLGLRLIYFSYDVKMKEKGDIPEGYSVSREKKERFSLILESASTNQTSMYLCASTTWARENEQFFGPGTRLTVL.

In DNA form, the CDR3 reads TGCGCCAGTACGGATCAGGCAACTAATGAAAAACTGTTTTTT. Its translation: CASTDQATNEKLFF. This chain uses TRBV5-1 with TRBJ1-4; no definite D call. This CDR3 has 14 residues. Germline V gives CDR1 SGHRS, CDR2 YFSETQ. Trimming pared 8 bases from V and 0 bases from J, leaving 11 bases between.

This clonotype has a handful of counts. The rearrangement joins TRBV5-1 to TRBJ1-1, with D possibly TRBD1 on 6 matching bases. Germline-derived CDR1 and CDR2 are SGHRS and YFSETQ. Trimming cost V 4 bases and J 1 base, with 14 bases left between them. There are 15 residues in the CDR3. The CDR3 bases are TGCGCCAGCAGCCCTGGGGTAGGGGGGAACACTGAAGCTTTCTTT. The encoded protein is CASSPGVGGNTEAFF.

The chain has TRBV28 and TRBJ2-1; the match to TRBD2 covers 15 bases. Germline V CDR1 and CDR2: MDHEN, SYDVKM. With 6 bases clipped from V and 1 base from J, the junction kept 7 bases outside the gene matches. The CDR3 is 18 residues long. CDR3 in DNA: TGTGCCAGCAGGAAAGGGGGACTAGCGGGAGGTTCCTACAATGAGCAGTTCTTC. Translation gives CASRKGGLAGGSYNEQFF. The full variable domain, completed using reference TRBV28 and TRBJ2-1, is DVKVTQSSRYLVKRTGEKVFLECVQDMDHENMFWYRQDPGLGLRLIYFSYDVKMKEKGDIPEGYSVSREKKERFSLILESASTNQTSMYLCASRKGGLAGGSYNEQFFGPGTRLTVL.